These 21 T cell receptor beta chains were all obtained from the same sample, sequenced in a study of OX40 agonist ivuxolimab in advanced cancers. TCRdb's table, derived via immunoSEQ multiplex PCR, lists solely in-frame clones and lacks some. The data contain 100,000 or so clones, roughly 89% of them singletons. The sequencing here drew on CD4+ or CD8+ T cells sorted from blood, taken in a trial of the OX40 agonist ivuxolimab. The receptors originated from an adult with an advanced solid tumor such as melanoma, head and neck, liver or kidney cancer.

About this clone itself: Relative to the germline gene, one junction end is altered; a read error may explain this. CDR3 protein: CASSQTWTGSSQPQHF. The DNA for the CDR3 is TGCGCCAGCAGCCAGACCTGGACAGGGAGCAGTCAGCCCCAGCATTTT. This chain joins TRBV4-3 and TRBJ1-5; TRBD1 matches at 8 bases. This CDR3 has 16 residues. CDR1 and CDR2 (germline): LGHNA, YSLEER.

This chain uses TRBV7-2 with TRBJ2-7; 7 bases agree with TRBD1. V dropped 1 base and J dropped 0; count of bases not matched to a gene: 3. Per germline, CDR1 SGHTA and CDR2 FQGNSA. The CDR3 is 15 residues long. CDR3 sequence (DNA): TGTGCCAGCAGCTTAGTGGGACAGAGCTCCTACGAGCAGTACTTC. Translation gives CASSLVGQSSYEQYF. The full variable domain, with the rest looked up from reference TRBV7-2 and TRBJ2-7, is GAGVSQSPSNKVTEKGKDVELRCDPISGHTALYWYRQSLGQGLEFLIYFQGNSAPDKSGLPSDRFSAERTGGSVSTLTIQRTQQEDSAVYLCASSLVGQSSYEQYFGPGTRLTVT.

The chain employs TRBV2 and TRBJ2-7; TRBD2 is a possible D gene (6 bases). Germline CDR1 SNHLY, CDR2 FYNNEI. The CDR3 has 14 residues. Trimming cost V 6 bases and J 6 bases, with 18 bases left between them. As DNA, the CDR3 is TGTGCCAGCAGGTATCGGGACTTGCTCTCCGAGCAGTACTTC. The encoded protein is CASRYRDLLSEQYF.

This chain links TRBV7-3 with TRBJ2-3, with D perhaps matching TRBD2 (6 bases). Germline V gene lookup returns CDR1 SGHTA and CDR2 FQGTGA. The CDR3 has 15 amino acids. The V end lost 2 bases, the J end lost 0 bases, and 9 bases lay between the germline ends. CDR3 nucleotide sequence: TGTGCCAGCAGCTTACTCGGGGGAAGCACAGATACGCAGTATTTT. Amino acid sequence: CASSLLGGSTDTQYF.

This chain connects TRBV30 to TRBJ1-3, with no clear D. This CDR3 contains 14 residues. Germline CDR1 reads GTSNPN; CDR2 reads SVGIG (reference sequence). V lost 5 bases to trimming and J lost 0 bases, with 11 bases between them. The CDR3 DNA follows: TGTGCCTGGGGTCAAGGGTACTCTGGAAACACCATATATTTT. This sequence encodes CAWGQGYSGNTIYF.

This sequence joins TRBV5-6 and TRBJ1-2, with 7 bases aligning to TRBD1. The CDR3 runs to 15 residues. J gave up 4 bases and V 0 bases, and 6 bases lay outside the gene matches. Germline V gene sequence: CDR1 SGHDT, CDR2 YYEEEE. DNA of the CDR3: TGTGCCAGCAGCTTGGTTTCAGGGGGGGCCTATGGCTACACCTTC. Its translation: CASSLVSGGAYGYTF.

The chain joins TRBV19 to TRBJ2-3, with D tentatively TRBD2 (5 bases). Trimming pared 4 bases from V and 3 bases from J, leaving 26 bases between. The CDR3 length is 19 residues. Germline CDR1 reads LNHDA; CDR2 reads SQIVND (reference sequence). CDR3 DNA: TGTGCCAGTAGTAAAGAAGGGCCCCTGGCGGTCCGAGGGACAGATACGCAGTATTTT. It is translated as CASSKEGPLAVRGTDTQYF.

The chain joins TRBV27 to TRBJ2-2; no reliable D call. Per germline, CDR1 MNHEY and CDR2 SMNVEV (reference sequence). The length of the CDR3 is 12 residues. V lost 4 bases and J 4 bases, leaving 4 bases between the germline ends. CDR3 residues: CASSSVTGELFF. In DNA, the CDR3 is TGTGCCAGCAGTTCCGTCACCGGGGAGCTGTTTTTT.

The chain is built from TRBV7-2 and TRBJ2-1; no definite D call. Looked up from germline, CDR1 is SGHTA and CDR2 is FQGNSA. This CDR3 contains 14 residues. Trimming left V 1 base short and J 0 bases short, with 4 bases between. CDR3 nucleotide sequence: TGTGCCAGCAGCTTAGAGAGCTCCTACAATGAGCAGTTCTTC. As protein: CASSLESSYNEQFF. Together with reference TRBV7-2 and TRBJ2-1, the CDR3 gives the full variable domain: GAGVSQSPSNKVTEKGKDVELRCDPISGHTALYWYRQSLGQGLEFLIYFQGNSAPDKSGLPSDRFSAERTGGSVSTLTIQRTQQEDSAVYLCASSLESSYNEQFFGPGTRLTVL.

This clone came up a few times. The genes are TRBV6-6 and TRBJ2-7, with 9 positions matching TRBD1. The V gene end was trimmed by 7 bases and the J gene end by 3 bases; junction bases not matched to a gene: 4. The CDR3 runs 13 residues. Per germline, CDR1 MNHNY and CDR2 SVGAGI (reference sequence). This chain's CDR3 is CASTKDRGYEQYF. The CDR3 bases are TGTGCCAGCACCAAGGACAGGGGCTACGAGCAGTACTTC.

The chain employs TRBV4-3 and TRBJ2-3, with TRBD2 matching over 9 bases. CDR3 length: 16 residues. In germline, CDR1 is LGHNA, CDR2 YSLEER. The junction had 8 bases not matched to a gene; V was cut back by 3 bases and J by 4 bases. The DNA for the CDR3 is TGCGCCAGCAGCCATCTACTAGCGGGCGTGTCAGATACGCAGTATTTT. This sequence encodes CASSHLLAGVSDTQYF.

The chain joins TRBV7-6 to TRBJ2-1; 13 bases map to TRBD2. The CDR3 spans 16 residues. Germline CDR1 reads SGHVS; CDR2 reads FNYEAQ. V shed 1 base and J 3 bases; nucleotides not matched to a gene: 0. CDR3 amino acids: CASSLGTSGGYNEQFF. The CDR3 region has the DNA TGTGCCAGCAGCTTAGGGACTAGCGGGGGCTACAATGAGCAGTTCTTC.

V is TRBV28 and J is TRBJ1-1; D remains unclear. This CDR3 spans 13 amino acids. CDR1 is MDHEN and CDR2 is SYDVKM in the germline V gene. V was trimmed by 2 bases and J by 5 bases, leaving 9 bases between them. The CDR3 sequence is CASSLGSPTEAFF. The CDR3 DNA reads TGTGCCAGCAGTTTAGGGTCCCCGACTGAAGCTTTCTTT.

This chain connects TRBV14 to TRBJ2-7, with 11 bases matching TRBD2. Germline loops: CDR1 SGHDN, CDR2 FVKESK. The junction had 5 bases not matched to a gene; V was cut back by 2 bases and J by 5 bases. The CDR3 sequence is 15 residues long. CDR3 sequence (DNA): TGTGCCAGCAGCCAATTACTAGCGGGAGTCGACGAGCAGTACTTC. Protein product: CASSQLLAGVDEQYF.

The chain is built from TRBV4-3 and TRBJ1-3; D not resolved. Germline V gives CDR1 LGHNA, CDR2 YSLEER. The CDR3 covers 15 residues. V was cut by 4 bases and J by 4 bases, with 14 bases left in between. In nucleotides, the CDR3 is TGCGCCAGCAGCCCCTCGAGGGCGGTAGGAAACACCATATATTTT. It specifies CASSPSRAVGNTIYF.

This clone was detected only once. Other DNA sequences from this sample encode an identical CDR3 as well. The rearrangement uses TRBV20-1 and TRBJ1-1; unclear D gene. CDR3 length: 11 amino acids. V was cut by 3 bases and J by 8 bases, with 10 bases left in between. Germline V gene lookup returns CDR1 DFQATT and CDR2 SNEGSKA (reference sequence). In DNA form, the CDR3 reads TGCAGTGCTAGTGCGGATACCGAAGCTTTCTTT. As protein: CSASADTEAFF.

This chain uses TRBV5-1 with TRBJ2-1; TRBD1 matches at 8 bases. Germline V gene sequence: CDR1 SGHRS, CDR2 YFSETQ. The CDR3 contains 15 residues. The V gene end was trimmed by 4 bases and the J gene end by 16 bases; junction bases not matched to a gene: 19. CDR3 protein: CASSNEPHQKDRVFF. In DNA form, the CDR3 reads TGCGCCAGCAGCAACGAACCCCACCAAAAGGACAGGGTTTTCTTC.

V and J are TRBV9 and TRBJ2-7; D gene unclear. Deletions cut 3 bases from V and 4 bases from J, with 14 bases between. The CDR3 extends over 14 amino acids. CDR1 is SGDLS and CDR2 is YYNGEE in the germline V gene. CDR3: CASSGNKGIYEQYF. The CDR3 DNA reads TGTGCCAGCAGCGGAAACAAAGGAATTTACGAGCAGTACTTC.

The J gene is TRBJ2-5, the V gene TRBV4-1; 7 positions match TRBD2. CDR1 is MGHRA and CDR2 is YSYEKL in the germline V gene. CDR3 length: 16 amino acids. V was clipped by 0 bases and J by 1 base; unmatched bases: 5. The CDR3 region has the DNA TGCGCCAGCAGCCAAGATTGGTCTAGCGGCCAAGAGACCCAGTACTTC. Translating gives CASSQDWSSGQETQYF.

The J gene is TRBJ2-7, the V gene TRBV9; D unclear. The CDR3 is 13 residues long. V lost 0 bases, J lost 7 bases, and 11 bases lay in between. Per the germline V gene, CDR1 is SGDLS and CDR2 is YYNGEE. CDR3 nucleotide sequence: TGTGCCAGCAGCGTAGATGGCACTTATGAGCAGTACTTC. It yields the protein CASSVDGTYEQYF.

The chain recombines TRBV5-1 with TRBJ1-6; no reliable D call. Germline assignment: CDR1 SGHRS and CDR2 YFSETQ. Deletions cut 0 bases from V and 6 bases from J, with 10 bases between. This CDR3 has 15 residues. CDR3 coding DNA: TGCGCCAGCAGCTTGGAGGGATCCCGTAATTCACCCCTCCACTTT. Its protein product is CASSLEGSRNSPLHF.